This T cell receptor (beta chain) was recorded in a study of low-dose radiotherapy and immunotherapy resistance in tumors. About the research overall: Members of Cohort 1 were treated with 0.5 Gy per fraction every 2 weeks. The prescribed total PTV dose was 6.5 Gy. Intravenous cyclophosphamide at 200 mg/m2 preceded radiation and immunotherapy by one day, every two weeks. Each patient took aspirin at a dose of 300 mg by mouth once daily over the course of four cycles, with dosing beginning on cycle 1 day 1.

In this sample, this clonotype turned up a few times. Gene-specific TRAV and TRBV primers were used for first-strand cDNA, covering alpha and beta chains. With a constant-region primer and a V-primer adapter, TCRs were subjected to around 18 PCR cycles of amplification. TCRdb processed the reads anew with MiXCR; each CDR3 protein has one entry. Here the sample spans 10,000 to 15,000 distinct CDR3 sequences, over 60% being singletons. Germline trimming cut 10 bases from V and 7 bases from J; bases unmatched to any gene: 12. Germline V lookup: CDR1 MDHEN, CDR2 SYDVKM. The CDR3 has 15 amino acids. This TCR derives from a human donor with advanced metastatic prostate, ovarian, gallbladder or colorectal cancer (not recorded which). This table probably holds off-target reads from a library built for another chain. V usage is TRBV28 and J usage is TRBJ1-4; 10 positions match TRBD1. The CDR3 nucleotides are TGTGCCACCATGAGACAGGGGGCCATAACTGAAAAACTGTTTTTT. This gives the protein CATMRQGAITEKLFF.